This entry is about one T cell receptor (beta chain). Antigen unknown. TCRdb's copy holds only in-frame clones and misses some; the assay was immunoSEQ multiplex PCR. The sample carries around 35,000 clones, 70% to 90% recorded once. Looked up from germline, CDR1 is KGHSH and CDR2 is LQKENI. The CDR3 loop spans 15 amino acids. With 4 bases removed from V and 3 bases from J, the gap between germline ends came to 15 bases. This sample is part of a study of CD4 T cells in relation to SARS-CoV-2 and coronaviruses. Background on the study: Crossreactive spike epitopes shared across donors were mapped to their HLA restriction.

Study results and limitations: This crossreactivity analysis covered spike protein alone, no other viral proteins.

The chain uses TRBV18 and TRBJ1-2; D gene ambiguous. The sequenced sample consisted of memory CD4+ T cells from PBMCs. The TCR was taken from an adult with COVID-19. CDR3 DNA: TGTGCCAGCTCACAAAGACCCACTTACGACTATGGCTACACCTTC. As protein: CASSQRPTYDYGYTF.